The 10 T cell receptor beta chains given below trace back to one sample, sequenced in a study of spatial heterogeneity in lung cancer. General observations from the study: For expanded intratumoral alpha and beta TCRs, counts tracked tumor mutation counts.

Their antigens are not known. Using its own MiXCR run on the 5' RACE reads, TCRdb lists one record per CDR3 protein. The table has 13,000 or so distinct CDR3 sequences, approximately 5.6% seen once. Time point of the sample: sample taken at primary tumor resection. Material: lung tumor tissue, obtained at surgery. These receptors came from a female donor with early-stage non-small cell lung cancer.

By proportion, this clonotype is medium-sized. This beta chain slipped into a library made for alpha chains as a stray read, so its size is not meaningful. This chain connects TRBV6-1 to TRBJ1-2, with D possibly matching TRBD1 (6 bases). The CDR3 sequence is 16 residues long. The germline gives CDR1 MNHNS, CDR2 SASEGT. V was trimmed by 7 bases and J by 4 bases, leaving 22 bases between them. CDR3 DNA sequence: TGTGCCAGCAAGGGGGACGGGGGGCGCTTCGGCTATGGCTACACCTTC. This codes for CASKGDGGRFGYGYTF.

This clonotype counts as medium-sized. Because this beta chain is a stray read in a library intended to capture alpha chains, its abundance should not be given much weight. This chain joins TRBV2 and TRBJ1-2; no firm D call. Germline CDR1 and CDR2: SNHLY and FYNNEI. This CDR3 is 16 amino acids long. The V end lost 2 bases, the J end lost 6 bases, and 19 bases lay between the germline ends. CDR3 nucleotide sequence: TGTGCCAGCAGTGAATTCGTAGGCAGGCGAAGAGATGGCTACACCTTC. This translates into CASSEFVGRRRDGYTF.

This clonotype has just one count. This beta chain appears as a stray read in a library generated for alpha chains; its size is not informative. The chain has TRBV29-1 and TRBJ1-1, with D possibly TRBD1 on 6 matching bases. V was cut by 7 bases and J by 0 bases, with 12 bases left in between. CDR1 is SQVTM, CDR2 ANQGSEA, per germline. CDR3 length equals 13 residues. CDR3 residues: CSAGRQVNTEAFF. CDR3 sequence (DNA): TGCAGCGCTGGACGACAGGTGAACACTGAAGCTTTCTTT.

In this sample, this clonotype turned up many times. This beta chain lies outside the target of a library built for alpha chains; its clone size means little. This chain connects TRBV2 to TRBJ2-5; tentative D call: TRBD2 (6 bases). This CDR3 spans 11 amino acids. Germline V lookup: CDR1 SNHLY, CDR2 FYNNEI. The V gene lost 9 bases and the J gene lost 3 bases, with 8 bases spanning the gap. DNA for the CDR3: TGTGCCAGTAGGGAGGAAGAGACCCAGTACTTC. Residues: CASREEETQYF.

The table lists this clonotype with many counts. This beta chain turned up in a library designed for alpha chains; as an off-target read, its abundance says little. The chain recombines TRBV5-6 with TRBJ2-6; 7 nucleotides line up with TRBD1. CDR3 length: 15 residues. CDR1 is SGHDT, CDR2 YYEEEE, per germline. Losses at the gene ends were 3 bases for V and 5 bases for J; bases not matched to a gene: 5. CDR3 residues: CASSYAGGRANVLTF. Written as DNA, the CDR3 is TGTGCCAGCAGCTATGCAGGGGGAAGGGCCAACGTCCTGACTTTC.

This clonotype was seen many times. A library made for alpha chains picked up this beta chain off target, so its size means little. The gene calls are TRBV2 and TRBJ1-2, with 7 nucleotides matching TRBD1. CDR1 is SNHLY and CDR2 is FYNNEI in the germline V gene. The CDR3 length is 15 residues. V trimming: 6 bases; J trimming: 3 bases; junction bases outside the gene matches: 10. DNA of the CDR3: TGTGCCAGCAGGGGAACAGGGGTGCTGCACTATGGCTACACCTTC. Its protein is CASRGTGVLHYGYTF.

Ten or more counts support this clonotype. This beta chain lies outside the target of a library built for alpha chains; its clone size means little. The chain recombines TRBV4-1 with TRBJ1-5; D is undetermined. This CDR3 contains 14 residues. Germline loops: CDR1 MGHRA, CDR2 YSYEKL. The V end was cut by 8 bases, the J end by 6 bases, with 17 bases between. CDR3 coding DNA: TGCGCCAGCCCCCCATTTGGGTTGGGTCAGCCCCAGCATTTT. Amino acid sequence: CASPPFGLGQPQHF.

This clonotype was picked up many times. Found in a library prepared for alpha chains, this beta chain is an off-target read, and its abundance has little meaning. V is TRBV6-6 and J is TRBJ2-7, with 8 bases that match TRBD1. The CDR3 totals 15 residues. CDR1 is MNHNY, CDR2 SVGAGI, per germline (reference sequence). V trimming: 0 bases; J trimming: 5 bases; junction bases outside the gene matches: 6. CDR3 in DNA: TGTGCCAGCAGTTACTCCGGACAGGGTGGCCACGAGCAGTACTTC. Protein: CASSYSGQGGHEQYF.

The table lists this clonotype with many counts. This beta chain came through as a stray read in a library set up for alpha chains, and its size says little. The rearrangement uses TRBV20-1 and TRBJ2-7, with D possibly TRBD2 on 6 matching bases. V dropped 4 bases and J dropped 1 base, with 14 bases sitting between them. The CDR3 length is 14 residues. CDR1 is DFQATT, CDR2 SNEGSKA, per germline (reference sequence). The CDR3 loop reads CSAIRPRGSYEQYF. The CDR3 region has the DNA TGCAGTGCTATAAGGCCCCGGGGGTCCTACGAGCAGTACTTC.

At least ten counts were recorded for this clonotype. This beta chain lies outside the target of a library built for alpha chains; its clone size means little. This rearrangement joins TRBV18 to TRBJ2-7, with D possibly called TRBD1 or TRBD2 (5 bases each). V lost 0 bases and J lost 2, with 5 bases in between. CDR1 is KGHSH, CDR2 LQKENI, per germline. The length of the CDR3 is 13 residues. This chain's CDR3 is CASSPPGPYEQYF. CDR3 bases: TGTGCCAGCTCACCACCGGGACCCTACGAGCAGTACTTC.